This T cell receptor (beta chain) was captured by sequencing in a study of T cells in Graves' hyperthyroidism and ophthalmopathy. RNA transcripts provided the source from which TCR beta CDR3 regions were amplified. The HTBI primer set drove a first-round RT-PCR of the TCR CDR3. TCRdb used MiXCR to reprocess the multiplex PCR reads, holding one entry per CDR3 protein. This table holds about 320,000 distinct CDR3 sequences, about 15% found once. The V gene lost 0 bases and the J gene lost 3 bases, with 12 bases spanning the gap. The CDR3 totals 15 residues. CDR1 and CDR2 from the germline V gene are MNHNY and SVGAGI (reference sequence). In its sample, this clonotype was seen many times.

The sample consisted of blood. This TCR was recovered from a man aged 25-45 years with Graves' hyperthyroidism. The rearrangement links TRBV6-6 to TRBJ2-7; tentatively, D is TRBD1 or TRBD2 (6 bases each). The CDR3 coding sequence is TGTGCCAGCAGTTACTCCCCGGGGGCTATCTACGAGCAGTACTTC. As protein: CASSYSPGAIYEQYF.